These T cell receptor beta chains were read from a single sample in a study of T-cell memory formation after mild COVID-19. TCRdb re-analysed the 5' RACE reads in MiXCR, keeping a single row per CDR3 protein. The sample has 540,000 or so distinct CDR3 sequences, about a fifth seen once. Sequencing was performed on PBMCs or a T cell subset sorted from them (not recorded which). These receptor sequences come from an adult woman who had mild COVID-19 (a few samples of this study predate the infection). Cell type and time point are not known. CDR3s leave out the opening cysteine and the closing phenylalanine or tryptophan. The order of the fields is V gene, CDR3 protein.

TRBV7-9 ASSLGAGIYEQY
TRBV6-1 ASRAGTPGDNEQF
TRBV4-1 ASSQTRSNTEAF
TRBV6-5 ASSYALAGHGETQY
TRBV6-6 ASSYSRAARVPEKLF
TRBV3-1 ASSQEDGITQY
TRBV7-8 ASSLVPGRDGYT
TRBV19 ASSPGDRGNYGYT
TRBV6-2/TRBV6-3 ASSYSPGENIQY
TRBV2 ASSRDSRVYNEQF
TRBV5-1 ASSWRQGATDTQY
TRBV20-1 SASTGTMGYEQF
TRBV5-1 ASQDSGSG
TRBV20-1 SGLLTDTQY
TRBV11-2 ASSHGDRDYEQY
TRBV10-3 AAGADSESTQY
TRBV15 ATSRDLTQGAEAF
TRBV5-1 ASSLVPRQGISGYT